This T cell receptor (beta chain) was documented in a study of glioma-infiltrating T cells after dendritic cell vaccination. The time point here: after dendritic cell vaccination, including at tumor progression/relapse. V shed 2 bases and J shed 1 base, with 9 bases lying between them. The CDR3 is 14 amino acids. Germline lookup yields CDR1 SGHRS and CDR2 YFSETQ. Clones were read by immunoSEQ multiplex PCR, and TCRdb kept only the in-frame ones, dropping some. There are 75,000 to 85,000 clones in the sample; roughly 91% occur only once, and around 2.1% lies in the top ten. The chain carries TRBV5-1 and TRBJ1-2; weak D call: TRBD1 (5 bases). The clonotype comes from a human donor with glioblastoma. Sample: blood, taken after dendritic cell vaccination. The CDR3 region is CASSFEGLNYGYTF. The CDR3 region has the DNA TGCGCCAGCAGCTTTGAGGGACTTAACTATGGCTACACCTTC.